The 18 T cell receptor beta chains presented below share a single source sample, sequenced in a study of PD-1 blockade in classical Hodgkin lymphoma. The assay was immunoSEQ multiplex PCR, and TCRdb's table has in-frame clones only and misses some. Among 15,000 to 20,000 clones, about 85% were seen once, and the ten largest hold roughly 5%. The time point here: cycle 4 day 1 (C4D1), after five to seven weeks of nivolumab. Relapse was seen in all patients after autologous stem cell transplantation, and brentuximab vedotin exposure was variable. Thawed PBMCs underwent magnetic negative selection to obtain purified CD8+ T cells. Material: CD8+ T cells from blood, obtained before the fourth cycle of nivolumab. The receptors come from a human donor with classical Hodgkin lymphoma.

The DNA for the CDR3 is TGTGCCAGCAGTCCTCCGGGACAGGGAGGGTCACCCCTCCACTTT. Amino acid sequence: CASSPPGQGGSPLHF. This rearrangement joins TRBV7-9 to TRBJ1-6, with 9 bases fitting TRBD1. Germline loops: CDR1 SEHNR, CDR2 FQNEAQ (reference sequence). The length of the CDR3 is 15 residues. V lost 6 bases, J lost 10 bases, and 10 bases stayed unmatched.

The V call is TRBV27, the J call TRBJ2-1; D remains ambiguous. The CDR3 consists of 13 residues. V lost 2 bases and J 7 bases, leaving 9 bases between the germline ends. Germline assignment: CDR1 MNHEY and CDR2 SMNVEV (reference sequence). Here the CDR3 reads CASSLTWRNEQFF. CDR3 nucleotides: TGTGCCAGCAGTTTAACATGGAGAAATGAGCAGTTCTTC.

This clone occurred once. The genes are TRBV15 and TRBJ1-3, with D unresolved. Germline V gene sequence: CDR1 LNHNV, CDR2 YYDKDF (reference sequence). V lost 3 bases and J lost 3, with 3 bases in between. CDR3 length equals 12 residues. CDR3 sequence reads: CATSSLGNTIYF. CDR3 in DNA: TGTGCCACCAGCAGTCTTGGAAACACCATATATTTT.

This clone showed up just once. The chain links TRBV28 to TRBJ1-2, with TRBD1 matching over 7 bases. The junction had 5 bases not matched to a gene; V was cut back by 10 bases and J by 6 bases. The CDR3 runs 11 residues. Germline V CDR1 and CDR2: MDHEN, SYDVKM. CDR3 protein: CAIAQGDGYTF. CDR3 DNA: TGTGCCATCGCCCAGGGGGATGGCTACACCTTC.

The V call is TRBV7-8, the J call TRBJ2-3; the D gene could be TRBD1 or TRBD2 (5 bases each). V shed 3 bases and J shed 0 bases, with 13 bases lying between them. There are 16 residues in the CDR3. Germline V gene sequence: CDR1 SGHVS, CDR2 FQNEAQ. CDR3 protein: CASSLGVAISTDTQYF. CDR3 bases: TGTGCCAGCAGCTTGGGGGTAGCGATCAGCACAGATACGCAGTATTTT.

The CDR3 here is CASSPEGKSYGYTF. CDR3 sequence (DNA): TGCGCCAGCAGTCCCGAGGGGAAATCCTATGGCTACACCTTC. The V and J genes are TRBV10-2 and TRBJ1-2, with TRBD1 as a possible D gene (5 bases). The V gene's germline CDR1 is WSHSY and CDR2 SAAADI. With 5 bases removed from V and 4 bases from J, the gap between germline ends came to 14 bases. CDR3 size: 14 residues.

The V gene is TRBV2, the J gene TRBJ1-1; D might be TRBD1 (6 bases). The CDR3 covers 13 residues. Trimming removed 10 bases from V and 7 bases from J, with 19 bases in between. CDR1 and CDR2 from the germline V gene are SNHLY and FYNNEI. Here the CDR3 DNA reads TGTGCCATGATGGGGGGGGCGGTGGATGAAGCTTTCTTT. It is translated as CAMMGGAVDEAFF.

This rearrangement joins TRBV9 to TRBJ1-1; 10 nucleotides align to TRBD1. CDR1 is SGDLS, CDR2 YYNGEE, per germline. This CDR3 has 16 residues. With V trimmed by 2 bases and J by 7 bases, 11 bases remained unmatched. CDR3 sequence: CASSVSRDRGSLEAFF. The CDR3 coding sequence is TGTGCCAGCAGCGTCAGCCGGGACAGGGGTAGTCTTGAAGCTTTCTTT.

The genes are TRBV6-1 and TRBJ2-1, with 12 bases that match TRBD2. Germline loops: CDR1 MNHNS, CDR2 SASEGT. V trimming: 4 bases; J trimming: 4 bases; junction bases outside the gene matches: 11. The CDR3 is made up of 18 amino acids. CDR3 coding DNA: TGTGCCAGCAGTGGGGTGACTAGCGGGAGCCTTGGTTACAATGAGCAGTTCTTC. Translation gives CASSGVTSGSLGYNEQFF.

The gene calls are TRBV7-9 and TRBJ2-6, with D uncertain. The CDR3 contains 12 residues. The ends were cut back, 8 bases at V and 0 bases at J, with 2 bases in the middle. Germline assignment: CDR1 SEHNR and CDR2 FQNEAQ (reference sequence). The CDR3 reads CASGSGANVLTF. Here the CDR3 DNA reads TGTGCCAGCGGCTCTGGGGCCAACGTCCTGACTTTC.

This clone showed up just once. The rearrangement joins TRBV28 to TRBJ2-7, with 8 bases identical to TRBD1. Germline-derived CDR1 and CDR2 are MDHEN and SYDVKM. J was trimmed by 5 bases and V by 3 bases; bases with no gene match: 6. This CDR3 comprises 14 residues. The CDR3 coding sequence is TGTGCCAGCAGTTTTCAGGGGGCGATGGACGAGCAGTACTTC. The encoded protein is CASSFQGAMDEQYF.

V usage is TRBV13 and J usage is TRBJ2-1, with D perhaps TRBD2 (5 bases). Germline CDR1 reads PRHDT; CDR2 reads FYEKMQ (reference sequence). This CDR3 region has 15 residues. V shed 2 bases and J shed 1 base, with 9 bases lying between them. CDR3 in amino acids: CASSLRGLSYNEQFF. The CDR3 coding sequence is TGTGCCAGCAGCTTAAGAGGACTTTCCTACAATGAGCAGTTCTTC.

CDR3 in amino acids: CATSREPRNRGISYEQYF. As DNA, the CDR3 is TGTGCCACCAGCAGAGAACCCCGAAACAGGGGAATCTCCTACGAGCAGTACTTC. The gene calls are TRBV15 and TRBJ2-7, with 7 bases aligning to TRBD1. The CDR3 consists of 18 residues. CDR1 is LNHNV and CDR2 is YYDKDF in the germline V gene (reference sequence). V lost 0 bases, J lost 0 bases, and 11 bases stayed unmatched.

The chain combines TRBV30 with TRBJ2-1; tentatively, D is TRBD1 (5 bases). The germline CDR1 and CDR2 sequences are GTSNPN and SVGIG (reference sequence). The CDR3 is made up of 13 amino acids. Trimming pared 3 bases from V and 6 bases from J, leaving 12 bases between. CDR3 sequence: CAWSVGGANEQFF. CDR3 DNA sequence: TGTGCCTGGAGCGTGGGTGGGGCCAATGAGCAGTTCTTC. Based on the CDR3 plus reference TRBV30 and TRBJ2-1, the full variable domain is SQTIHQWPATLVQPVGSPLSLECTVEGTSNPNLYWYRQAAGRGLQLLFYSVGIGQISSEVPQNLSASRPQDRQFILSSKKLLLSDSGFYLCAWSVGGANEQFFGPGTRLTVL.

V gene TRBV4-1 combines with J gene TRBJ2-5, with TRBD1 matching 7 bases. This CDR3 comprises 15 residues. The J segment lost 5 bases and the V segment lost 1 base, leaving 7 bases of the junction unmatched. The germline gives CDR1 MGHRA, CDR2 YSYEKL. CDR3 loop: CASSQVHRGAETQYF. The CDR3 nucleotides are TGCGCCAGCAGCCAAGTCCACAGGGGTGCCGAGACCCAGTACTTC.

This chain joins TRBV28 and TRBJ1-1, with D possibly TRBD1 on 5 matching bases. Germline V gives CDR1 MDHEN, CDR2 SYDVKM. This CDR3 has 14 residues. V lost 5 bases and J 4 bases, leaving 14 bases between the germline ends. CDR3 bases: TGTGCCAGCAGTCCTCCGTGGAGGGGCACTGAAGCTTTCTTT. Translation: CASSPPWRGTEAFF.

V is TRBV28 and J is TRBJ2-2, with unresolved D. The germline V gene has CDR1 MDHEN and CDR2 SYDVKM. V shed 6 bases and J shed 5 bases, with 16 bases lying between them. The CDR3 is 15 amino acids. The CDR3 nucleotides read TGTGCCAGCAGGGCAGGTGGACCCGAAACCGGGGAGCTGTTTTTT. This encodes CASRAGGPETGELFF.

This clone was counted only a few times. The rearrangement uses TRBV28 and TRBJ1-1; 7 bases line up with TRBD1. The germline gives CDR1 MDHEN, CDR2 SYDVKM. Germline trimming cut 4 bases from V and 4 bases from J; bases unmatched to any gene: 3. CDR3 length: 13 amino acids. The CDR3 protein is CASSYPGGTEAFF. The CDR3 DNA reads TGTGCCAGCAGTTACCCAGGGGGCACTGAAGCTTTCTTT.